Detailed here is one T cell receptor beta chain. Its antigen remains unknown. This table comes from immunoSEQ multiplex PCR, and its TCRdb copy is limited to in-frame clones, with some not included. There are tens of thousands of clones in the sample; around 89% occur only once, and under 1.1% lies in the top ten. The sample originates from a study of OX40 agonist ivuxolimab in advanced cancers. For the study at large: Of the patients, three showed partial responses, one with hepatocellular carcinoma and two with cutaneous melanoma. Study-wide results and caveats: At 0.1 to 3.0 mg/kg, CD4+ and CD8+ blood T cells expanded clonally by week 6.

The V gene's germline CDR1 is SNHLY and CDR2 FYNNEI. The CDR3 is 14 amino acids. V was pared by 5 bases and J by 1 base, with 10 bases between. With autoimmune disease history or systemic immunosuppression, patients were excluded. The chain employs TRBV2 and TRBJ2-3; tentatively, D is TRBD2 (5 bases). The sample was CD4+ or CD8+ T cells sorted from blood, taken in a trial of the OX40 agonist ivuxolimab. This receptor was identified in an adult with an advanced solid tumor such as melanoma, head and neck, liver or kidney cancer. As DNA, the CDR3 is TGTGCCAGCAGTTTAATCGGGGGCACAGATACGCAGTATTTT. This codes for CASSLIGGTDTQYF.